This record concerns one TCR beta chain sequence. The protocol was immunoSEQ multiplex PCR, while the TCRdb copy is restricted to in-frame clones and leaves out a portion. The sample records approximately 70,000 clones, roughly 80% being singletons. The data stem from a study of blood T cell repertoires in COVID-19. Background on the study: T cells, B-cell-depleted T cells, or PBMCs provided the cDNA or gDNA that served as material.

The sequencing sample was made of peripheral blood. The TCR was taken from a woman aged 80 or over with acute or convalescent COVID-19.

CDR3 protein: CASSYSTGRSGEQFF. In nucleotides, the CDR3 is TGTGCCAGCAGTTACTCGACAGGCAGGTCAGGTGAGCAGTTCTTC. The rearrangement links TRBV6-5 to TRBJ2-1, with D perhaps TRBD1 (6 bases). The CDR3 is 15 amino acids. The germline V gene has CDR1 MNHEY and CDR2 SVGAGI. Deletions cut 0 bases from V and 9 bases from J, with 15 bases between.